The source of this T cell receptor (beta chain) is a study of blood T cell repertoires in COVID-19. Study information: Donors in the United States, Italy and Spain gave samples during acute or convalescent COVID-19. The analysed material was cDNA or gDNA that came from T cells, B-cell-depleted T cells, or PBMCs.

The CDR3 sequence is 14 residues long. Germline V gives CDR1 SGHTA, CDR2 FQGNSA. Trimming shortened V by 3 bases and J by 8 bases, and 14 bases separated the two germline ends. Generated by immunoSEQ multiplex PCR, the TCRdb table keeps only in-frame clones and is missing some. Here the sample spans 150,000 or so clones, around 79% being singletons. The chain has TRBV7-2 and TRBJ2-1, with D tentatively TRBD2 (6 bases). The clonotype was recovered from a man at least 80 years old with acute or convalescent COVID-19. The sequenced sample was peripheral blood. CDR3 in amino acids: CASSLGGWLDEQFF. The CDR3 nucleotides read TGTGCCAGCAGCTTGGGGGGTTGGTTGGATGAGCAGTTCTTC.